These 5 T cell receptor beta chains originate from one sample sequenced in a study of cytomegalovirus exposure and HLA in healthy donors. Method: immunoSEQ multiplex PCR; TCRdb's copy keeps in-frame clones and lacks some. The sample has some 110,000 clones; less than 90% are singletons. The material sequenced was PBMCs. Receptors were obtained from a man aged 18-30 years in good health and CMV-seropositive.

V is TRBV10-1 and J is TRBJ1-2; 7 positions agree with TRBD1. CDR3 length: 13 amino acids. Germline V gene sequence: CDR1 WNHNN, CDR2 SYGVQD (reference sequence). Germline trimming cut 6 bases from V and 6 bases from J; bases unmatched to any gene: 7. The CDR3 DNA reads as TGCGCCAGCAGCCTCGACAGGGTCAATGGCTACACCTTC. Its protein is CASSLDRVNGYTF.

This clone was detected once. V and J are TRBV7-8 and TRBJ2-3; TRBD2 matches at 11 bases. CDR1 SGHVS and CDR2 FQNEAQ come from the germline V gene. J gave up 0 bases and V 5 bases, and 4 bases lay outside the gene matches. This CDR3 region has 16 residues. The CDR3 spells CASSTRLAGSTDTQYF. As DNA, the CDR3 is TGTGCCAGCAGCACAAGACTAGCGGGAAGCACAGATACGCAGTATTTT.

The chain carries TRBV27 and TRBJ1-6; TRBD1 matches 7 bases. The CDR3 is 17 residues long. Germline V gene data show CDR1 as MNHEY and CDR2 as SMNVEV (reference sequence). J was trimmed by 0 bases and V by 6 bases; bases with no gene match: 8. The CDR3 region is CASRKGAGSSYNSPLHF. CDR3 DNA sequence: TGTGCCAGCAGGAAGGGGGCAGGGAGCTCCTATAATTCACCCCTCCACTTT.

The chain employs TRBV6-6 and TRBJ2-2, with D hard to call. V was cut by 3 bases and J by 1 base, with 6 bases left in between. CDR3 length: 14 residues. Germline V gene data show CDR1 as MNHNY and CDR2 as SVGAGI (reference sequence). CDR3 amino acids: CASSYLRNTGELFF. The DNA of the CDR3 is TGTGCCAGCAGTTATCTCAGGAACACCGGGGAGCTGTTTTTT.

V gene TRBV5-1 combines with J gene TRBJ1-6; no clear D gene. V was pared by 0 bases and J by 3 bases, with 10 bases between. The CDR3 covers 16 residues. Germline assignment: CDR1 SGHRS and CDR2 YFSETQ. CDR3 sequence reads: CASSLEAGGYNSPLHF. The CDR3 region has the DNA TGCGCCAGCAGCTTGGAGGCGGGAGGCTATAATTCACCCCTCCACTTT.